Below, 8 T cell receptor beta chains from the same sample are listed, as sequenced in a study of shared clonotypes between healthy human individuals. The data were produced by immunoSEQ multiplex PCR, yet TCRdb's version contains in-frame clones alone and is incomplete. The sample consists of roughly 300,000 clones, 73% of them appearing once. Sequenced input: memory CD4+ T cells sorted from blood. Documented subset: CD45RA-negative fraction. The receptors come from a young man in good health.

The genes are TRBV10-3 and TRBJ1-4; no firm D call. V was pared by 10 bases and J by 5 bases, with 11 bases between. The germline CDR1 and CDR2 sequences are ENHRY and SYGVKD. The CDR3 sequence is 12 residues long. The CDR3 DNA is TGTGCCACCAGCCGAGGGAATGAAAAACTGTTTTTT. Its protein is CATSRGNEKLFF.

This clone has only one observation. The sample carries other DNA sequences with the same CDR3. The gene calls are TRBV29-1 and TRBJ1-5; D not certain. Per germline, CDR1 SQVTM and CDR2 ANQGSEA. Trimming took off 4 bases at V and 0 bases at J, with 7 bases between the two ends. The CDR3 length is 13 residues. The CDR3 coding sequence is TGCAGCGTTGTCGTGAGTAGCAATCAGCCCCAGCATTTT. It encodes CSVVVSSNQPQHF.

DNA of the CDR3: TGTGCCAGCAGCTTTGGCAGGGAGCAGTACTTC. This translates into CASSFGREQYF. The V and J genes are TRBV7-9 and TRBJ2-7, with unresolved D. The V and J ends lost 3 bases and 7 bases respectively, with 7 bases between them. Germline V gene data show CDR1 as SEHNR and CDR2 as FQNEAQ (reference sequence). The CDR3 has 11 amino acids.

V and J are TRBV7-2 and TRBJ1-5; the match to TRBD1 covers 7 bases. CDR1 is SGHTA and CDR2 is FQGNSA in the germline V gene. CDR3 length: 15 amino acids. V lost 6 bases, J lost 5 bases, and 10 bases stayed unmatched. The CDR3: CASSPRAGGDQPQHF. In DNA form, the CDR3 reads TGTGCCAGCAGTCCCCGGGCAGGGGGGGATCAGCCCCAGCATTTT.

This clone was seen a few times. The gene calls are TRBV28 and TRBJ2-4, with D possibly being TRBD2 (6 bases). CDR3 length equals 13 residues. V shed 8 bases and J shed 6 bases, with 14 bases lying between them. CDR1 and CDR2 (germline): MDHEN, SYDVKM. Written as DNA, the CDR3 is TGTGCCAGCCGCGGGGCCGACGTAAACATTCAGTACTTC. It translates to CASRGADVNIQYF.

V and J are TRBV27 and TRBJ2-7; 15 positions agree with TRBD2. The CDR3 contains 18 residues. The J segment lost 0 bases and the V segment lost 0 bases, leaving 3 bases of the junction unmatched. Germline V gene lookup returns CDR1 MNHEY and CDR2 SMNVEV (reference sequence). CDR3 residues: CASSLSGLAGGRSYEQYF. CDR3 DNA: TGTGCCAGCAGTTTATCGGGACTAGCGGGAGGACGCTCCTACGAGCAGTACTTC.

In nucleotides, the CDR3 is TGTGCCAGCACCTTAGCGGGGAGCCACGAGCAGTACTTC. It yields the protein CASTLAGSHEQYF. V and J are TRBV6-1 and TRBJ2-5, with TRBD2 matching 8 bases. Matching the DNA end better, TRBJ2-7 makes the J call doubtful. The germline V gene has CDR1 MNHNS and CDR2 SASEGT. The CDR3 has 13 residues.

V is TRBV25-1 and J is TRBJ2-1; D uncertain. CDR3 size: 16 residues. The V end was cut by 3 bases, the J end by 0 bases, with 12 bases between. The V gene's germline CDR1 is MGHDK and CDR2 SYGVNS. The CDR3 region is CASSERWEHSYNEQFF. The CDR3 region has the DNA TGTGCCAGCAGTGAGAGGTGGGAACACTCCTACAATGAGCAGTTCTTC.